The 21 T cell receptor beta chains in this list originate from one sample, sequenced in a study of cytomegalovirus exposure and HLA in healthy donors. Vbeta (60) and Jbeta (13) primers were used in the PCR. Measured with immunoSEQ multiplex PCR; TCRdb has only the in-frame clones, and not every one. The table shows about 160,000 clones, with around 76% occurring only once. Material for sequencing was PBMCs. The receptors derive from a female donor in good health and CMV-seronegative.

This clone was observed a few times. The gene calls are TRBV20-1 and TRBJ2-7; 8 bases line up with TRBD2. Germline assignment: CDR1 DFQATT and CDR2 SNEGSKA (reference sequence). CDR3 length: 11 amino acids. The CDR3 bases are TGCAGCAGCGGGAGTTTCAACGAGCAGTACTTC. Protein sequence: CSSGSFNEQYF.

This clone was counted once. The J gene is TRBJ2-2, the V gene TRBV29-1; D gene ambiguous. The CDR3 extends over 12 amino acids. Germline CDR1 is SQVTM and CDR2 is ANQGSEA. Between the trimmed V and J ends, which lost 1 base and 5 bases, there was a span of 5 bases. This CDR3 reads CSVEGGTGELFF. CDR3 DNA sequence: TGCAGCGTTGAAGGCGGTACCGGGGAGCTGTTTTTT.

The rearrangement joins TRBV27 to TRBJ2-7; the D is unclear. CDR1 MNHEY and CDR2 SMNVEV come from the germline V gene (reference sequence). Trimming removed 2 bases at V and 3 bases at J, with 8 bases between. The CDR3 is 13 residues long. The CDR3 reads CASSLGVDYEQYF. The CDR3, as DNA: TGTGCCAGCAGTTTAGGAGTAGACTACGAGCAGTACTTC.

This clone was seen a few times. The rearrangement uses TRBV19 and TRBJ1-1; D may be TRBD1 (6 bases). V lost 5 bases to trimming and J lost 3 bases, with 16 bases between them. Germline V CDR1 and CDR2: LNHDA, SQIVND (reference sequence). CDR3 length: 15 amino acids. CDR3 region: CASSPLTGWDTEAFF. The CDR3 bases are TGTGCCAGTAGTCCCCTAACAGGGTGGGACACTGAAGCTTTCTTT.

This chain links TRBV7-9 with TRBJ1-1, with a tentative D call TRBD1 (5 bases). Deletions cut 3 bases from V and 5 bases from J, with 10 bases between. CDR3 length equals 13 residues. CDR1 is SEHNR, CDR2 FQNEAQ, per germline (reference sequence). The CDR3: CASSFEGDTEAFF. DNA of the CDR3: TGTGCCAGCAGCTTTGAAGGGGATACTGAAGCTTTCTTT.

The CDR3 DNA sequence: TGTGCCAGCAGCGGGACAGGGGGCGCGGAGAATGGCTACACCTTC. Protein sequence: CASSGTGGAENGYTF. The gene calls are TRBV5-4 and TRBJ1-2; the match to TRBD1 covers 12 bases. The CDR3 covers 15 residues. Germline CDR1 SGHNT, CDR2 YYREEE (reference sequence). The trim removed 4 bases at V and 6 bases at J, leaving 7 bases unmatched.

The chain links TRBV27 to TRBJ2-3; TRBD2 is a possible D gene (5 bases). With 6 bases removed from V and 1 base from J, the gap between germline ends came to 11 bases. Germline V CDR1 and CDR2: MNHEY, SMNVEV (reference sequence). This CDR3 spans 14 amino acids. CDR3 amino acids: CASRPSGGTDTQYF. The DNA of the CDR3 is TGTGCCAGCAGACCCTCCGGGGGCACAGATACGCAGTATTTT.

The V gene is TRBV5-4, the J gene TRBJ2-3; TRBD2 aligns across 7 bases. CDR3 length equals 14 residues. CDR1 and CDR2 (germline): SGHNT, YYREEE (reference sequence). Unmatched junction bases numbered 1, after V lost 0 bases and J lost 3 bases. In nucleotides, the CDR3 is TGTGCCAGCAGCTTGGAAGCGGGGACAGATACGCAGTATTTT. This sequence encodes CASSLEAGTDTQYF.

The J gene is TRBJ2-2, the V gene TRBV13; D remains ambiguous. This CDR3 contains 14 residues. The germline V and J ends were trimmed by 5 bases and 1 base, with 8 bases remaining between them. Per the germline V gene, CDR1 is PRHDT and CDR2 is FYEKMQ (reference sequence). The CDR3 nucleotides read TGTGCCAGCAGCCCACAGATGAACACCGGGGAGCTGTTTTTT. This codes for CASSPQMNTGELFF.

The chain carries TRBV19 and TRBJ1-1, with D unclear. Per germline, CDR1 LNHDA and CDR2 SQIVND (reference sequence). The length of the CDR3 is 14 residues. The germline V and J ends were trimmed by 2 bases and 8 bases, with 15 bases remaining between them. CDR3 amino acids: CASSITGRGREAFF. The DNA for the CDR3 is TGTGCCAGTAGTATAACGGGCCGGGGAAGAGAAGCTTTCTTT.

This clone was counted a few times. V and J are TRBV11-3 and TRBJ2-1, with TRBD2 matching over 10 bases. The CDR3 totals 18 residues. Germline trimming cut 1 base from V and 0 bases from J; bases unmatched to any gene: 6. Germline V gene lookup returns CDR1 SGHNT and CDR2 YENEEA. CDR3 protein: CASSLGGASGGSYNEQFF. The CDR3 DNA is TGTGCCAGCAGCTTAGGAGGGGCTAGCGGGGGCTCCTACAATGAGCAGTTCTTC.

The chain has TRBV7-8 and TRBJ1-2; weak D call: TRBD1 (6 bases). Germline values: CDR1 SGHVS, CDR2 FQNEAQ. The CDR3 covers 15 residues. Trimming took 1 base from V and 8 from J, leaving 17 bases between them. The CDR3 sequence is CASSLEAGVPGGYTF. CDR3 bases: TGTGCCAGCAGCTTAGAGGCAGGGGTCCCCGGGGGCTACACCTTC.

This clone appeared a few times. This sequence joins TRBV5-4 and TRBJ1-1; D is undetermined. The CDR3 length is 15 residues. Germline-derived CDR1 and CDR2 are SGHNT and YYREEE (reference sequence). The V end lost 0 bases, the J end lost 0 bases, and 9 bases lay between the germline ends. The CDR3, as DNA: TGTGCCAGCAGCTTGGGCACGGGTTTGAACACTGAAGCTTTCTTT. Translation gives CASSLGTGLNTEAFF.

V usage is TRBV30 and J usage is TRBJ2-5; weak D call: TRBD1 (5 bases). V lost 0 bases and J lost 5, with 13 bases in between. The CDR3 is 14 residues long. Looked up from germline, CDR1 is GTSNPN and CDR2 is SVGIG (reference sequence). In DNA form, the CDR3 reads TGTGCCTGGAGTGTAGGGGCAGGGCGGGAGACCCAGTACTTC. It translates to CAWSVGAGRETQYF.

The rearrangement joins TRBV5-4 to TRBJ2-3; a weak D match, TRBD1 (6 bases). The length of the CDR3 is 16 residues. V lost 4 bases, J lost 3 bases, and 18 bases lay in between. Germline V gene lookup returns CDR1 SGHNT and CDR2 YYREEE (reference sequence). CDR3 sequence (DNA): TGTGCCAGCAGCCGTGGGGGCCTTAGAAGTACAGATACGCAGTATTTT. This sequence encodes CASSRGGLRSTDTQYF. The complete variable domain, with remaining parts taken from reference TRBV5-4 and TRBJ2-3, reads ETGVTQSPTHLIKTRGQQVTLRCSSQSGHNTVSWYQQALGQGPQFIFQYYREEENGRGNFPPRFSGLQFPNYSSELNVNALELDDSALYLCASSRGGLRSTDTQYFGPGTRLTVL.

This clone came up a few times. The J gene is TRBJ1-1, the V gene TRBV7-3; D is perhaps TRBD1 (5 bases). The CDR3 has 14 residues. Germline V gene lookup returns CDR1 SGHTA and CDR2 FQGTGA. V dropped 1 base and J dropped 4 bases, with 10 bases sitting between them. For the CDR3, the DNA is TGTGCCAGCAGCTTAAGTGTCAGGGCCACTGAAGCTTTCTTT. As protein: CASSLSVRATEAFF.

The V call is TRBV18, the J call TRBJ2-1, with D uncertain. CDR1 is KGHSH, CDR2 LQKENI, per germline. CDR3 length equals 16 residues. With 3 bases removed from V and 0 bases from J, the gap between germline ends came to 12 bases. DNA for the CDR3: TGTGCCAGCTCACCTTTCCCAGCGTCCTCCTACAATGAGCAGTTCTTC. This translates into CASSPFPASSYNEQFF. Variable domain in full (rest from reference TRBV18 and TRBJ2-1): NAGVMQNPRHLVRRRGQEARLRCSPMKGHSHVYWYRQLPEEGLKFMVYLQKENIIDESGMPKERFSAEFPKEGPSILRIQQVVRGDSAAYFCASSPFPASSYNEQFFGPGTRLTVL.

This chain links TRBV30 with TRBJ1-1; 8 nucleotides align to TRBD1. J was trimmed by 6 bases and V by 0 bases; bases with no gene match: 6. The V gene's germline CDR1 is GTSNPN and CDR2 SVGIG (reference sequence). This CDR3 region has 14 residues. The CDR3 DNA reads TGTGCCTGGAGTGTCGGACAGGGAAGGGCTGAAGCTTTCTTT. Protein product: CAWSVGQGRAEAFF.

In its sample, this clone was seen once. The chain links TRBV7-9 to TRBJ2-7; the D is unclear. The CDR3 spans 14 residues. The V end lost 4 bases, the J end lost 6 bases, and 16 bases lay between the germline ends. Germline CDR1 is SEHNR and CDR2 is FQNEAQ (reference sequence). In DNA form, the CDR3 reads TGTGCCAGCAGCTCCCCGTTCCTAGATCGCGAGCAGTACTTC. This translates into CASSSPFLDREQYF.

The chain uses TRBV6-6 and TRBJ2-7, with D possibly being TRBD2 (5 bases). This CDR3 is built from 13 residues. Looked up from germline, CDR1 is MNHNY and CDR2 is SVGAGI (reference sequence). Trimming took off 2 bases at V and 4 bases at J, with 9 bases between the two ends. The CDR3 sequence is CASSYAGEYEQYF. CDR3 sequence (DNA): TGTGCCAGCAGTTACGCCGGGGAATACGAGCAGTACTTC.

The CDR3 sequence: CASSPYTGNGETQYF. The CDR3 region has the DNA TGTGCCAGCAGCCCTTACACAGGGAATGGGGAGACCCAGTACTTC. The V gene is TRBV7-2, the J gene TRBJ2-5; maybe TRBD1 (6 bases). Germline V lookup: CDR1 SGHTA, CDR2 FQGNSA. CDR3 length: 15 residues. V was cut by 5 bases and J by 5 bases, with 18 bases left in between.